The next 16 T cell receptor beta chains were all read from a single sample in a study of siplizumab effects on memory and regulatory T cells. The repertoire was sequenced with immunoSEQ multiplex PCR; TCRdb's copy has only in-frame clones and lacks some. The sample shows some 100,000 clones, roughly 97% of them seen only once. Input material: naive CD4+ T cells sorted from blood. These receptors were collected from a human donor in good health.

The gene calls are TRBV10-3 and TRBJ1-6; 7 bases align to TRBD1. Germline trimming cut 8 bases from V and 8 bases from J; bases unmatched to any gene: 9. Germline V gives CDR1 ENHRY, CDR2 SYGVKD. This CDR3 spans 14 amino acids. CDR3 loop: CAIGTADLYSPLHF. The CDR3 DNA reads TGTGCCATCGGGACAGCGGACCTGTATTCACCCCTCCACTTT.

This chain uses TRBV7-2 with TRBJ2-2; a possible D gene is TRBD1 (7 bases). Trimming took off 5 bases at V and 4 bases at J, with 14 bases between the two ends. This CDR3 spans 15 amino acids. In germline, CDR1 is SGHTA, CDR2 FQGNSA. CDR3 DNA sequence: TGTGCCAGCAGCCCTCGACAGGGAGGCACCGGGGAGCTGTTTTTT. Protein product: CASSPRQGGTGELFF.

The chain recombines TRBV19 with TRBJ2-1, with 11 bases identical to TRBD2. The CDR3 consists of 15 residues. Germline CDR1 and CDR2: LNHDA and SQIVND (reference sequence). The V gene end was trimmed by 3 bases and the J gene end by 3 bases; junction bases not matched to a gene: 1. This CDR3 is CASSMLAGGYNEQFF. The CDR3 DNA sequence: TGTGCCAGTAGTATGCTAGCGGGGGGCTACAATGAGCAGTTCTTC.

This chain joins TRBV7-2 and TRBJ2-5; a possible D gene is TRBD1 (5 bases). The germline V gene has CDR1 SGHTA and CDR2 FQGNSA. V was shortened by 1 base and J by 2 bases, with 8 bases between the two germline ends. The CDR3 sequence is 14 residues long. The CDR3 coding sequence is TGTGCCAGCAGCTTAGGTGCAGGGCAAGAGACCCAGTACTTC. Its protein is CASSLGAGQETQYF.

This clone was seen just once. The chain links TRBV19 to TRBJ2-7, with D uncertain. V lost 5 bases and J lost 1, with 9 bases in between. CDR3 length: 13 amino acids. Germline values: CDR1 LNHDA, CDR2 SQIVND (reference sequence). CDR3 sequence (DNA): TGTGCCAGTAGTCGAGGACCTTCCTACGAGCAGTACTTC. The encoded protein is CASSRGPSYEQYF.

J is TRBJ2-2 and V is TRBV2, with D uncertain. Germline V gene data show CDR1 as SNHLY and CDR2 as FYNNEI. CDR3 length: 12 amino acids. Trimming shortened V by 6 bases and J by 7 bases, and 9 bases separated the two germline ends. For the CDR3, the DNA is TGTGCCAGCAGCCGGATCGGCGGGGAGCTGTTTTTT. It encodes CASSRIGGELFF. The whole variable domain, filled in from reference TRBV2 and TRBJ2-2, reads EPEVTQTPSHQVTQMGQEVILRCVPISNHLYFYWYRQILGQKVEFLVSFYNNEISEKSEIFDDQFSVERPDGSNFTLKIRSTKLEDSAMYFCASSRIGGELFFGEGSRLTVL.

V and J are TRBV4-3 and TRBJ1-6; 10 nucleotides match TRBD1. CDR1 and CDR2 from the germline V gene are LGHNA and YSLEER. There are 15 residues in the CDR3. The V segment lost 5 bases and the J segment 7 bases; nucleotides outside the gene matches: 5. The chain's CDR3 is CASSRGGQGNSPLHF. In DNA form, the CDR3 reads TGCGCCAGCAGCAGGGGGGGACAGGGGAATTCACCCCTCCACTTT.

V and J are TRBV21-1 and TRBJ1-3. TRBV21-1 is described as a pseudogene. The length of the CDR3 is 16 residues. The CDR3 spells CASSKRGRDSGNTIYF. The CDR3, as DNA: TGTGCCAGCAGCAAACGTGGTAGGGACTCTGGAAACACCATATATTTT.

The chain employs TRBV5-1 and TRBJ1-1; tentative D call: TRBD1 (5 bases). This CDR3 comprises 16 residues. Looked up from germline, CDR1 is SGHRS and CDR2 is YFSETQ. Trimming shortened V by 0 bases and J by 1 base, and 13 bases separated the two germline ends. The CDR3 DNA sequence: TGCGCCAGCAGCTTGGGGGTAGGGGCCACGAACACTGAAGCTTTCTTT. Protein sequence: CASSLGVGATNTEAFF.

This clone came up once. The rearrangement uses TRBV9 and TRBJ1-2; D is undetermined. Germline loops: CDR1 SGDLS, CDR2 YYNGEE. The CDR3 runs 13 residues. Trimming stripped 6 bases from V and 8 bases from J, with 17 bases between. As DNA, the CDR3 is TGTGCCAGCAAGCGGACGCGAGATGGAGGCTACACCTTC. Translation gives CASKRTRDGGYTF. The full variable domain, rest sourced from reference TRBV9 and TRBJ1-2, is DSGVTQTPKHLITATGQRVTLRCSPRSGDLSVYWYQQSLDQGLQFLIQYYNGEERAKGNILERFSAQQFPDLHSELNLSSLELGDSALYFCASKRTRDGGYTFGSGTRLTVV.

The chain is built from TRBV15 and TRBJ1-5, with D possibly matching TRBD1 (5 bases). The germline V and J ends were trimmed by 0 bases and 6 bases, with 12 bases remaining between them. Germline values: CDR1 LNHNV, CDR2 YYDKDF (reference sequence). The CDR3 is made up of 15 amino acids. This CDR3 is CATSRETGGGQPQHF. The CDR3 nucleotides read TGTGCCACCAGCAGAGAGACCGGGGGAGGTCAGCCCCAGCATTTT.

The chain couples TRBV30 to TRBJ1-3; no clear D gene. The CDR3 is made up of 13 amino acids. Germline assignment: CDR1 GTSNPN and CDR2 SVGIG (reference sequence). V was pared by 0 bases and J by 1 base, with 4 bases between. CDR3 residues: CAWSVPSGNTIYF. In DNA form, the CDR3 reads TGTGCCTGGAGTGTACCATCTGGAAACACCATATATTTT. Complete variable domain (other parts from reference TRBV30 and TRBJ1-3): SQTIHQWPATLVQPVGSPLSLECTVEGTSNPNLYWYRQAAGRGLQLLFYSVGIGQISSEVPQNLSASRPQDRQFILSSKKLLLSDSGFYLCAWSVPSGNTIYFGEGSWLTVV.

The V and J genes are TRBV10-3 and TRBJ1-2; D ambiguous. Trimming took off 3 bases at V and 4 bases at J, with 6 bases between the two ends. The CDR3 loop spans 12 amino acids. The germline V gene has CDR1 ENHRY and CDR2 SYGVKD. CDR3 coding DNA: TGTGCCATCAGTGACTTAGGCTATGGCTACACCTTC. It yields the protein CAISDLGYGYTF.

The chain carries TRBV7-9 and TRBJ2-1; TRBD2 agrees at 12 bases. V lost 5 bases to trimming and J lost 4 bases; unmatched junction nucleotides: 6. The CDR3 is made up of 16 amino acids. Per the germline V gene, CDR1 is SEHNR and CDR2 is FQNEAQ (reference sequence). The CDR3, as DNA: TGTGCCAGCAGCCCCCGCCTAGCGGGGGGGTACAATGAGCAGTTCTTC. Translation gives CASSPRLAGGYNEQFF.

The genes are TRBV29-1 and TRBJ2-3; the match to TRBD2 covers 9 bases. This CDR3 is 16 amino acids long. Germline loops: CDR1 SQVTM, CDR2 ANQGSEA. V lost 3 bases to trimming and J lost 2 bases; unmatched junction nucleotides: 9. The CDR3 DNA is TGCAGCGTTGAGAAGCCCCTAGCGGGGTTCACAGATACGCAGTATTTT. This encodes CSVEKPLAGFTDTQYF.

The chain recombines TRBV6-6 with TRBJ2-7; D is uncertain. The germline V and J ends were trimmed by 5 bases and 5 bases, with 10 bases remaining between them. Germline lookup yields CDR1 MNHNY and CDR2 SVGAGI (reference sequence). The CDR3 extends over 12 amino acids. CDR3 in DNA: TGTGCCAGCAGTGACCGTCTGGACGAGCAGTACTTC. This gives the protein CASSDRLDEQYF.